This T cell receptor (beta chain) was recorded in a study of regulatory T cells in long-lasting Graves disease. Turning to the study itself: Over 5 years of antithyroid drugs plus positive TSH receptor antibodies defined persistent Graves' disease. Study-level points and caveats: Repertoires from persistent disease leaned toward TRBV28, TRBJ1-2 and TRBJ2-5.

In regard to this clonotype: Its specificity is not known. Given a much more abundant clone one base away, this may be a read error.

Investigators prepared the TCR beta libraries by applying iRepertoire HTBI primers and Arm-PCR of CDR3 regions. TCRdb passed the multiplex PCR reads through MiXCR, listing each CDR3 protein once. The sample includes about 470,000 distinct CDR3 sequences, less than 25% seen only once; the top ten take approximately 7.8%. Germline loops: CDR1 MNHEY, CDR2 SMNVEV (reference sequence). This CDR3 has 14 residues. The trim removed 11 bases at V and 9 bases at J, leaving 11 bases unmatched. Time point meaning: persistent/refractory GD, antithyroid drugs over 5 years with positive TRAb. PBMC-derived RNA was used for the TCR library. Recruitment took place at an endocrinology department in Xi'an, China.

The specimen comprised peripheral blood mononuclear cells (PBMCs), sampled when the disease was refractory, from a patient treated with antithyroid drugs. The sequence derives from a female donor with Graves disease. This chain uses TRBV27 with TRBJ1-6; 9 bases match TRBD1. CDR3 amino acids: CAGTTGQGISPLHF. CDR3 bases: TGTGCCGGCACAACCGGACAGGGGATTTCACCCCTCCACTTT.